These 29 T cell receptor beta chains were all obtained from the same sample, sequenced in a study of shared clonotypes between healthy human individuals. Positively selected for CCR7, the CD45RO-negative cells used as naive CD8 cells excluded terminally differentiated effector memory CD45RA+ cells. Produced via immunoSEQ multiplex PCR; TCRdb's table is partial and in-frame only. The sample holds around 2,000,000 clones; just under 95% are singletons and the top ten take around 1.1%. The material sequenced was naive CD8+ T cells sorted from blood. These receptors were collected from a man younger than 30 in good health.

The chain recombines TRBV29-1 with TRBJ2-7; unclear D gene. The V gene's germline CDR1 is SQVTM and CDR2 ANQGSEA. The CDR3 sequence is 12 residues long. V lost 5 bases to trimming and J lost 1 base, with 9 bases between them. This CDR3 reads CSVIAGSYEQYF. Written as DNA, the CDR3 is TGCAGCGTTATCGCTGGGTCCTACGAGCAGTACTTC.

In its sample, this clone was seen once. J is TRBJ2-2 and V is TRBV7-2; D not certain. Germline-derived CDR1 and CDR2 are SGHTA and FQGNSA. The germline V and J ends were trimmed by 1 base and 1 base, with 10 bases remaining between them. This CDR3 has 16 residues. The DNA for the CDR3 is TGTGCCAGCAGCTTAGTGGATCCTGGGAACACCGGGGAGCTGTTTTTT. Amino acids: CASSLVDPGNTGELFF.

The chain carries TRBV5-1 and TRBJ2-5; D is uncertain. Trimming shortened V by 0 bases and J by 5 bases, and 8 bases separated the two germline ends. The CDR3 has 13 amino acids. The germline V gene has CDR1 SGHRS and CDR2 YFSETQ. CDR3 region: CASSLVIGETQYF. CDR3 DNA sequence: TGCGCCAGCAGCTTGGTGATTGGGGAGACCCAGTACTTC.

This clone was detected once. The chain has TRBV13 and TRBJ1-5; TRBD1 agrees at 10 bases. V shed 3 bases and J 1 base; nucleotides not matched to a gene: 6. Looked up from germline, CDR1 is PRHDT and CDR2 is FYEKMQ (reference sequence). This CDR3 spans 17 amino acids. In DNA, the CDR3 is TGTGCCAGCAGCTTGGGACAGGGGATGGCAAGCAATCAGCCCCAGCATTTT. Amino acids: CASSLGQGMASNQPQHF. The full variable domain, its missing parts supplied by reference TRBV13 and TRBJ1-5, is AAGVIQSPRHLIKEKRETATLKCYPIPRHDTVYWYQQGPGQDPQFLISFYEKMQSDKGSIPDRFSAQQFSDYHSELNMSSLELGDSALYFCASSLGQGMASNQPQHFGDGTRLSIL.

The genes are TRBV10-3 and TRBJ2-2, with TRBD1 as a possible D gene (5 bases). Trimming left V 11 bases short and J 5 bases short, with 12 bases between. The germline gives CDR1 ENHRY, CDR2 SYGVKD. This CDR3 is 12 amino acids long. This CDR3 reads CAAAPGTGELFF. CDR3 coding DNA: TGTGCCGCGGCTCCAGGGACCGGGGAGCTGTTTTTT.

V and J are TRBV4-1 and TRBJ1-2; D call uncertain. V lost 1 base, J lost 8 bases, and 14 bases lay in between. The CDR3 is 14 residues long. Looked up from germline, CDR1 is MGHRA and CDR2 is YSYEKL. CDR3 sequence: CASSQAQVGRGYTF. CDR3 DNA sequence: TGCGCCAGCAGCCAAGCGCAGGTTGGGCGCGGCTACACCTTC.

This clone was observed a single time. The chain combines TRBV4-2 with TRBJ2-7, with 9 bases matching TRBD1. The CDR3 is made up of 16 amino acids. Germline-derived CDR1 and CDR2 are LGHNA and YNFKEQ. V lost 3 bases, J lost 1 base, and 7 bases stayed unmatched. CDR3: CASSQRRDRESYEQYF. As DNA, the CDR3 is TGTGCCAGCAGCCAGCGCCGGGACAGGGAGTCCTACGAGCAGTACTTC.

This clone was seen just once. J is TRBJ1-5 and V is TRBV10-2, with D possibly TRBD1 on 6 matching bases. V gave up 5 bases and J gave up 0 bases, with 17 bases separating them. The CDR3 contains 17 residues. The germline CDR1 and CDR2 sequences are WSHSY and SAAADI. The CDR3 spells CASSPAPGHHSNQPQHF. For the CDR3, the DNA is TGCGCCAGCAGTCCAGCTCCGGGACACCATAGCAATCAGCCCCAGCATTTT.

CDR3 loop: CASRSGDLSSYEQYF. The CDR3 DNA reads as TGTGCCAGCCGGTCCGGCGACCTGAGCTCCTACGAGCAGTACTTC. J is TRBJ2-7 and V is TRBV27, with no clear D. Germline V gene lookup returns CDR1 MNHEY and CDR2 SMNVEV (reference sequence). The V end was cut by 8 bases, the J end by 0 bases, with 17 bases between. The CDR3 is 15 amino acids.

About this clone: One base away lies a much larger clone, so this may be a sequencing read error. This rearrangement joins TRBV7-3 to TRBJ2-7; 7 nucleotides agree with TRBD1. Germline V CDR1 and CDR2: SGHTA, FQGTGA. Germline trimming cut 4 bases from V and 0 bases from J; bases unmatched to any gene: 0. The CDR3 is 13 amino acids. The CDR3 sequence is CASSWDSSYEQYF. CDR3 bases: TGTGCCAGCAGCTGGGACAGCTCCTACGAGCAGTACTTC.

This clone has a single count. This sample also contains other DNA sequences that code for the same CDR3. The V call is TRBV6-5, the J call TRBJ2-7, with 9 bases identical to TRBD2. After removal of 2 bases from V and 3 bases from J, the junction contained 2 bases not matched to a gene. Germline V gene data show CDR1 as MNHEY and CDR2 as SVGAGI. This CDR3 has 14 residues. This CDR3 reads CASSYAGGNYEQYF. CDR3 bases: TGTGCCAGCAGTTACGCGGGAGGGAACTACGAGCAGTACTTC.

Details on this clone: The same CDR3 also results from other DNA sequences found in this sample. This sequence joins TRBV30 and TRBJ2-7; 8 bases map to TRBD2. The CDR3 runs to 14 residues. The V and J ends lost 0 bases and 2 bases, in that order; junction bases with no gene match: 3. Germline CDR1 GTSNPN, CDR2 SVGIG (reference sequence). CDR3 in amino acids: CAWSVLAGPYEQYF. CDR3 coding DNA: TGTGCCTGGAGTGTCCTAGCGGGTCCCTACGAGCAGTACTTC.

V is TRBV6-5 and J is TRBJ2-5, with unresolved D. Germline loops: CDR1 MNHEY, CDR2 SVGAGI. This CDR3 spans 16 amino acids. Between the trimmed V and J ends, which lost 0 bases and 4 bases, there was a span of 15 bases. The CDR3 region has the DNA TGTGCCAGCAGTTACTCAGTGATCGGCGCTATAGAGACCCAGTACTTC. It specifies CASSYSVIGAIETQYF.

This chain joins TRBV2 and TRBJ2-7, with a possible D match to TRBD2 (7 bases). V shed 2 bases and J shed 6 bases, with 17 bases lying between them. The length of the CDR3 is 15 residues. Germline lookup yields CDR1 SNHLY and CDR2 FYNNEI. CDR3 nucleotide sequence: TGTGCCAGCAGTGAAAGGGGGGGCCCCTTCTTCGAGCAGTACTTC. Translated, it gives CASSERGGPFFEQYF.

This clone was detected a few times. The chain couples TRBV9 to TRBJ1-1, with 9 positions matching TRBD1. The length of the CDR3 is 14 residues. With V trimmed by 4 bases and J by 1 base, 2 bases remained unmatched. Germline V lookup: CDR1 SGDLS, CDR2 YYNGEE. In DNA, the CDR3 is TGTGCCAGCAGCCGGACAGGGGAGAACACTGAAGCTTTCTTT. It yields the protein CASSRTGENTEAFF.

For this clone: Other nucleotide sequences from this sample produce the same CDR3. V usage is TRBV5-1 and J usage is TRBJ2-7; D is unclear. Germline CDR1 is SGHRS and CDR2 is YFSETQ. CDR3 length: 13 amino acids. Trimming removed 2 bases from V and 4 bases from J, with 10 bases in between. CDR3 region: CASSFGVGYEQYF. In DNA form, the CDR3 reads TGCGCCAGCAGCTTTGGGGTGGGGTACGAGCAGTACTTC.

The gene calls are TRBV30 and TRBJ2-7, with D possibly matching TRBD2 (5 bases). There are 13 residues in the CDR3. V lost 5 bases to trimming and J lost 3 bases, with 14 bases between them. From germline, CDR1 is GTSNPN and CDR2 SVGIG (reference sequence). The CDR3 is CAWLRTEVYEQYF. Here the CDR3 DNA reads TGTGCCTGGCTCCGGACGGAGGTCTACGAGCAGTACTTC. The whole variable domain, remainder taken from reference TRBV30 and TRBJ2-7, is SQTIHQWPATLVQPVGSPLSLECTVEGTSNPNLYWYRQAAGRGLQLLFYSVGIGQISSEVPQNLSASRPQDRQFILSSKKLLLSDSGFYLCAWLRTEVYEQYFGPGTRLTVT.

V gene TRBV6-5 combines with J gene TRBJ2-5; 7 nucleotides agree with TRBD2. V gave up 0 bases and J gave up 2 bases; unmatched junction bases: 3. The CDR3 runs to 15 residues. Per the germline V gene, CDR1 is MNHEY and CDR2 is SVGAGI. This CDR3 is CASSYSGREQETQYF. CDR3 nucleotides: TGTGCCAGCAGTTACTCGGGGCGGGAGCAAGAGACCCAGTACTTC.

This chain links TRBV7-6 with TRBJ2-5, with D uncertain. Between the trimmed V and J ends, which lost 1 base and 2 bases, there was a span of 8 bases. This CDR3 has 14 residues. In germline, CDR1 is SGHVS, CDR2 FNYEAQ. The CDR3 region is CASSLDDGQETQYF. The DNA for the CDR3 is TGTGCCAGCAGCTTAGACGACGGGCAAGAGACCCAGTACTTC.

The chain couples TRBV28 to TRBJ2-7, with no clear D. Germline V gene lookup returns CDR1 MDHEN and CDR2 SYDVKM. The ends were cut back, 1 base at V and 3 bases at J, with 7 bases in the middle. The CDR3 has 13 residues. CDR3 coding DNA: TGTGCCAGCAGTTTATTCTTTTTCTACGAGCAGTACTTC. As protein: CASSLFFFYEQYF.

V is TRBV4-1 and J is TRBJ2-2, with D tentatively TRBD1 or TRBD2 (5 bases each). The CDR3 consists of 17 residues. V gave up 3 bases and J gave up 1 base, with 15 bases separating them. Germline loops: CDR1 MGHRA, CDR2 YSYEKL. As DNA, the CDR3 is TGCGCCAGCAGCCAGCAGGGACCGACGTTGAACACCGGGGAGCTGTTTTTT. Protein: CASSQQGPTLNTGELFF.

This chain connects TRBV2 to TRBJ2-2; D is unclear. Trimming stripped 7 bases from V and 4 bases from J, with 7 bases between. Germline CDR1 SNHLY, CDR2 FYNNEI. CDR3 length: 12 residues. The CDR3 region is CASTPSTGELFF. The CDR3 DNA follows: TGTGCCAGCACACCCAGCACCGGGGAGCTGTTTTTT.

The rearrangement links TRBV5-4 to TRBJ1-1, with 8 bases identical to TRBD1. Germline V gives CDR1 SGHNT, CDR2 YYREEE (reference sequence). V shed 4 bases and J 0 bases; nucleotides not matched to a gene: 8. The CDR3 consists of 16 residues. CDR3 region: CASSEGQGLMNTEAFF. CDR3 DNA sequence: TGTGCCAGCAGCGAAGGACAGGGCCTAATGAACACTGAAGCTTTCTTT.

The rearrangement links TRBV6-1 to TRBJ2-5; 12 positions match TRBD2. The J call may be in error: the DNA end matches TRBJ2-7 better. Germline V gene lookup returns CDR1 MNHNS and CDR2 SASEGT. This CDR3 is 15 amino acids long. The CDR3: CASSLGTSGYYEQYF. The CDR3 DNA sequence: TGTGCCAGCAGTCTGGGGACTAGCGGGTATTACGAGCAGTACTTC.

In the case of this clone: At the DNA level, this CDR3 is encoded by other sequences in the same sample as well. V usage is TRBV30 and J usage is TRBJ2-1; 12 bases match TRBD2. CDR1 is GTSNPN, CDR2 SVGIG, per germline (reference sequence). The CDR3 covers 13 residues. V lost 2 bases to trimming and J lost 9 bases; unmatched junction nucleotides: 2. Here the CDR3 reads CAWSLAGGVEQFF. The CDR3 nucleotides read TGTGCCTGGAGTCTAGCGGGAGGGGTTGAGCAGTTCTTC.

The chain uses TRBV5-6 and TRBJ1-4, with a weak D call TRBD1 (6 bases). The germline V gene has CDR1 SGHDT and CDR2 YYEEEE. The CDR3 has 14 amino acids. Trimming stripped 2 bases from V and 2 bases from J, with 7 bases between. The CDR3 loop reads CASSFQGTNEKLFF. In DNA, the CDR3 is TGTGCCAGCAGCTTTCAGGGGACTAATGAAAAACTGTTTTTT.

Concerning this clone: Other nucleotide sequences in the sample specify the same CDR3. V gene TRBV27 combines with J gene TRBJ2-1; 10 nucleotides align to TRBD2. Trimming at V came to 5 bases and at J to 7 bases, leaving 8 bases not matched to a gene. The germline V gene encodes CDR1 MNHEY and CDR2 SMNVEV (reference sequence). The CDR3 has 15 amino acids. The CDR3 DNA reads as TGTGCCAGCAGTACTTTAGCGGGAGGCTCAAATGAGCAGTTCTTC. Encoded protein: CASSTLAGGSNEQFF.

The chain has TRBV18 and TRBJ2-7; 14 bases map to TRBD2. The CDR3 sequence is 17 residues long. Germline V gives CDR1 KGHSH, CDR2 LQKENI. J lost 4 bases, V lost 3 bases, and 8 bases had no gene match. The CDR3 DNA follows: TGTGCCAGCTCACCGTCCCCGGGACTAGCGGGAGCTTACGAGCAGTACTTC. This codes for CASSPSPGLAGAYEQYF.

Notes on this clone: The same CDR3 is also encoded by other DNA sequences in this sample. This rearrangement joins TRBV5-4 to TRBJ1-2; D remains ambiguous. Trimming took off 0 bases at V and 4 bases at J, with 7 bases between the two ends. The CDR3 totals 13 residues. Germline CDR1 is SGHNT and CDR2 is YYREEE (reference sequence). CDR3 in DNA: TGTGCCAGCAGCTTGGCGGGTTCCTATGGCTACACCTTC. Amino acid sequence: CASSLAGSYGYTF.